This TCR beta chain was recovered during a study of blood T cell repertoires in COVID-19. The overall study: Sites in the United States, Italy and Spain provided acute and convalescent COVID-19 samples. T cells, B-cell-depleted T cells, or PBMCs supplied cDNA or gDNA.

Original processing methods: Estimation of nucleated cell counts was performed using reference gene primer amplification. Produced via immunoSEQ multiplex PCR; TCRdb's table is partial and in-frame only. That table gives V, J and clone size, and the DNA gave D and trimming. This sample has more than 30,000 clones, with 87% found just once. The junction had 8 bases not matched to a gene; V was cut back by 0 bases and J by 3 bases. Germline V CDR1 and CDR2: SGHAT, FQDESV (reference sequence). The length of the CDR3 is 16 residues. The chain couples TRBV11-1 to TRBJ2-7, with 7 bases aligning to TRBD2. The sample comprised peripheral blood. This sequence originates from a man aged 50-60 years with active or convalescent COVID-19. CDR3 protein: CASSLARDPSGYEQYF. CDR3 in DNA: TGTGCCAGCAGCTTAGCCAGGGATCCTAGCGGCTACGAGCAGTACTTC. Filled out from reference TRBV11-1 and TRBJ2-7, the complete variable domain reads EAEVAQSPRYKITEKSQAVAFWCDPISGHATLYWYRQILGQGPELLVQFQDESVVDDSQLPKDRFSAERLKGVDSTLKIQPAELGDSAMYLCASSLARDPSGYEQYFGPGTRLTVT.